The clone carrying this T cell receptor (beta chain) is a singleton in its sample. No antigen is known for it. A second roughly 7 to 11 cycle PCR used barcoded and J-beta primers. TCRdb re-called the 5' RACE reads with MiXCR, one entry per CDR3 protein. The sample consists of about 760,000 distinct CDR3 sequences, roughly 50% of them appearing once. The sample comes from a study of blood T cells in healthy people across ages. General study findings and limits: As naive T cell percentage varied, TCR beta diversity correlated strongly with it. There was no known CMV status for donors, so expanded clonotype changes were possibly confounded. What prevented conclusive comparison of naive and antigen-experienced cells was that PBMCs were unsorted. Long-lived donors exceeded aged donors in naive CD4+ cells and diversity.

The CDR3 sequence is 15 residues long. V gave up 6 bases and J gave up 3 bases; unmatched junction bases: 10. The source of this sequence is a man between 40 and 49 years old in good health. The sample was blood. V usage is TRBV12-3 or TRBV12-4 and J usage is TRBJ1-1; TRBD1 agrees at 7 bases. The CDR3: CASSPDTGAYTEAFF. The CDR3 nucleotides are TGTGCCAGCAGCCCAGACACAGGGGCTTACACTGAAGCTTTCTTT.